This is a list of T cell receptor beta chains from one sample in a study of cytomegalovirus exposure and HLA in healthy donors. The data were produced by immunoSEQ multiplex PCR, yet TCRdb's version contains in-frame clones alone and is incomplete. In all, the sample yields 80,000 or so clones. Sequenced sample: PBMCs. Source of these receptors: a man aged 50-60 years in good health and CMV-seropositive. Each CDR3 is given with its conserved first and last residue. D genes are given only for firm matches.

D gene	V gene	J gene	CDR3 protein	CDR3 DNA
NA	TRBV7-6	TRBJ1-5	CASSLLSPGWQGSIYSNQPQHF	TGTGCCAGCAGCTTATTATCCCCTGGGTGGCAGGGATCAATTTATAGCAATCAGCCCCAGCATTTT
TRBD1	TRBV5-1	TRBJ2-2	CASSGQGDTGELFF	TGCGCCAGCTCCGGACAGGGAGACACCGGGGAGCTGTTTTTT
NA	TRBV19	TRBJ1-1	CASGGSVNTEAFF	TGTGCCAGTGGAGGGTCGGTGAACACTGAAGCTTTCTTT
NA	TRBV28	TRBJ2-1	CATHSLETSNEQFF	TGTGCCACCCACTCTCTAGAGACCTCCAATGAGCAGTTCTTC
NA	TRBV19	TRBJ1-5	CASSPSVLSNQPQHF	TGTGCCAGTAGTCCCTCGGTCCTTAGCAATCAGCCCCAGCATTTT
TRBD1	TRBV18	TRBJ2-7	CASSPLGTGTNYEQYF	TGTGCCAGCTCACCGCTCGGGACAGGGACAAACTACGAGCAGTACTTC
NA	TRBV19	TRBJ1-1	CASSSQGDTEAFF	TGTGCCAGTAGTAGCCAGGGCGATACTGAAGCTTTCTTT
TRBD1	TRBV28	TRBJ1-5	CASSFWTGGGNQPQHF	TGTGCCAGCAGTTTCTGGACAGGGGGCGGCAATCAGCCCCAGCATTTT
TRBD1	TRBV19	TRBJ1-2	CASSIDKDRVYGYTF	TGTGCCAGTAGTATAGATAAGGACAGGGTATATGGCTACACCTTC
TRBD2	TRBV5-1	TRBJ2-5	CASSEAGGPNEETQYF	TGCGCCAGCAGCGAGGCGGGAGGGCCGAATGAAGAGACCCAGTACTTC
NA	TRBV6-6	TRBJ1-2	CASSYSQDLYGYTF	TGTGCCAGCAGTTACTCCCAGGATCTCTATGGCTACACCTTC
NA	TRBV5-6	TRBJ1-1	CASSLTQGSTEAFF	TGTGCCAGCAGCTTGACCCAGGGCAGCACTGAAGCTTTCTTT
NA	TRBV14	TRBJ1-2	CASSQTVEYGYTF	TGTGCCAGCAGCCAGACAGTCGAGTATGGCTACACCTTC
TRBD2	TRBV19	TRBJ2-3	CASRLLAGGVGDTQYF	TGTGCCAGTAGGCTCCTAGCGGGAGGAGTAGGGGATACGCAGTATTTT
NA	TRBV5-6	TRBJ1-2	CASSLWRMANYGYTF	TGTGCCAGCAGCTTGTGGAGGATGGCTAACTATGGCTACACCTTC
NA	TRBV21-1	TRBJ1-5	CASILWGGHKGNQPQHF	TGTGCCAGCATCCTGTGGGGGGGGCATAAGGGCAATCAGCCCCAGCATTTT
TRBD2	TRBV4-1	TRBJ2-1	CASSQDGGLAGRSSYNEQFF	TGCGCCAGCAGCCAAGATGGGGGACTAGCGGGTAGGAGCTCCTACAATGAGCAGTTCTTC
TRBD1	TRBV6-4	TRBJ1-2	CASSESRGHGYGYTF	TGTGCCAGCAGTGAAAGTAGGGGGCACGGCTATGGCTACACCTTC
TRBD2	TRBV29-1	TRBJ2-5	CSVGASGKTQYF	TGCAGCGTTGGGGCTAGCGGAAAGACCCAGTACTTC
NA	TRBV6-5	TRBJ1-4	CASSYGGNEKLFF	TGTGCCAGCAGTTATGGAGGGAATGAAAAACTGTTTTTT
NA	TRBV7-9	TRBJ2-1	CASSTTYNEQFF	TGTGCCAGCTCTACGACCTACAATGAGCAGTTCTTC
NA	TRBV28	TRBJ2-7	CASISGVSYEQYF	TGTGCCAGCATATCGGGGGTTTCCTACGAGCAGTACTTC
NA	TRBV29-1	TRBJ1-1	CQGKWSTEAFF	TGTCAGGGGAAGTGGAGCACTGAAGCTTTCTTT
NA	TRBV5-4	TRBJ2-5	CASSLRLRGETQYF	TGTGCCAGCAGCTTAAGGTTGAGGGGGGAGACCCAGTACTTC
TRBD2	TRBV9	TRBJ2-5	CASSLGISGGTGETQYF	TGTGCCAGCAGTCTTGGAATTAGCGGGGGGACCGGGGAGACCCAGTACTTC
NA	TRBV5-6	TRBJ1-2	CASSPVDRRGNYGYTF	TGTGCCAGCAGCCCTGTCGACAGAAGGGGTAACTATGGCTACACCTTC
NA	TRBV4-1	TRBJ2-3	CASSQVNLVSTDTQYF	TGCGCCAGCAGCCAAGTTAATCTAGTAAGCACAGATACGCAGTATTTT
TRBD1	TRBV5-4	TRBJ2-5	CASSSRDSEETQYF	TGTGCCAGCTCCTCGAGGGACAGCGAGGAGACCCAGTACTTC
NA	TRBV19	TRBJ1-6	CASTEHPNSPLHF	TGTGCCAGTACTGAACACCCTAATTCACCCCTCCACTTT
TRBD1	TRBV7-2	TRBJ1-2	CASSLLTGVNGYTF	TGTGCCAGCAGCTTACTGACAGGGGTCAATGGCTACACCTTC
TRBD1	TRBV28	TRBJ1-2	CASRRTGATRGGYTF	TGTGCCAGCAGGCGTACAGGGGCAACACGGGGTGGCTACACCTTC
NA	TRBV7-2	TRBJ2-7	CASSLSRGYEQYF	TGTGCCAGCAGCTTAAGCAGGGGCTACGAGCAGTACTTC
NA	TRBV9	TRBJ1-1	CASTPPGGGTEAFF	TGTGCCAGCACCCCCCCGGGTGGTGGGACTGAAGCTTTCTTT
NA	TRBV7-9	TRBJ2-1	CASSLGGAISYNEQFF	TGTGCCAGCAGCTTAGGAGGAGCGATCTCCTACAATGAGCAGTTCTTC
NA	TRBV5-4	TRBJ2-7	CASSSGPIYEQYF	TGTGCCAGCAGCTCAGGGCCCATCTACGAGCAGTACTTC
NA	TRBV5-4	TRBJ2-6	CASSRQGLGAGANVLTF	TGTGCCAGCAGCCGCCAGGGGTTAGGGGCTGGGGCCAACGTCCTGACTTTC
NA	TRBV4-2	TRBJ1-1	CASSQDTGPTLQEAFF	TGTGCCAGCAGCCAAGATACAGGACCTACATTACAGGAAGCTTTCTTT
NA	TRBV18	TRBJ2-1	CASSLARLDEQFF	TGTGCCAGCTCCCTAGCTAGACTAGACGAGCAGTTCTTC
NA	TRBV30	TRBJ1-1	CAWRRDLSAFF	TGTGCCTGGAGGCGGGACTTATCTGCTTTCTTT
NA	TRBV5-1	TRBJ2-2	CASTPGTTNTGELFF	TGCGCCAGCACCCCCGGGACAACGAACACCGGGGAGCTGTTTTTT
TRBD1	TRBV29-1	TRBJ1-1	CSVKPTGGDGTEAFF	TGCAGCGTTAAACCCACAGGGGGAGACGGCACTGAAGCTTTCTTT
TRBD1	TRBV13	TRBJ1-1	CASSPRQGWAFF	TGTGCCAGCAGCCCGCGACAGGGTTGGGCTTTCTTT
NA	TRBV5-1	TRBJ2-5	CASSLEPQGETQYF	TGCGCCAGCAGCTTGGAGCCCCAGGGAGAGACCCAGTACTTC
NA	TRBV2	TRBJ1-5	CASRDNNQPQHF	TGTGCCAGCAGGGACAACAATCAGCCCCAGCATTTT